One sample yielded the 23 T cell receptor beta chains listed below, sequenced in a study of cytomegalovirus exposure and HLA in healthy donors (dated 2017 in TCRdb). Preparation of the library involved the immunoSEQ multiplex PCR assay. The multiplex PCR relied on a mix of 60 forward primers for TCR Vbeta segments and 13 reverse primers for TCR Jbeta segments. The table was pulled from immuneACCESS by TCRdb, which kept in-frame rearrangements only. Such tables lose some clones; where checked, under half of the loss comes from unresolved V genes, and the rest has no known cause. Within this sample are 170,000 or so clones, with 75% to 85% of them counted one time only. The ten largest clones capture 6.4% of the sample. Sequencing was done on a sample of PBMCs. Source of these receptors: a man aged 50-59 years in good health and CMV-seropositive.

The chain employs TRBV19 and TRBJ1-5, with 8 bases that match TRBD1. V shed 6 bases, J shed 5 bases, and the junction held 15 bases outside the gene matches. This CDR3 contains 17 residues. From germline, CDR1 is LNHDA and CDR2 SQIVND (reference sequence). The CDR3 bases are TGTGCCAGTAGCCTACCTCGACAGGGGACTGCCGATCAGCCCCAGCATTTT. Its translation: CASSLPRQGTADQPQHF.

In DNA, the CDR3 is TGTGCCAGCACCCTGGGACAGGGGAGTATTAGTGAAGCTTTCTTT. The encoded protein is CASTLGQGSISEAFF. The chain couples TRBV2 to TRBJ1-1; 10 nucleotides match TRBD1. This CDR3 comprises 15 residues. Germline CDR1 and CDR2: SNHLY and FYNNEI. Trimming removed 7 bases from V and 7 bases from J; junction bases left unmatched: 12.

The chain couples TRBV21-1 to TRBJ1-4. TRBV21-1 is noted as a pseudogene. This CDR3 spans 16 amino acids. This CDR3 reads CASSSQAGGRNEKLFF. CDR3 in DNA: TGTGCCAGCAGCTCACAAGCCGGGGGGCGGAATGAAAAACTGTTTTTT.

The chain has TRBV9 and TRBJ1-2; the match to TRBD1 covers 7 bases. CDR1 and CDR2 from the germline V gene are SGDLS and YYNGEE. The CDR3 spans 16 residues. V gave up 0 bases and J gave up 4 bases; unmatched junction bases: 9. The CDR3 bases are TGTGCCAGCAGCGTAGACGGAAGGGGGCAGTCCTATGGCTACACCTTC. It codes for CASSVDGRGQSYGYTF. The full variable domain, completed using reference TRBV9 and TRBJ1-2, is DSGVTQTPKHLITATGQRVTLRCSPRSGDLSVYWYQQSLDQGLQFLIQYYNGEERAKGNILERFSAQQFPDLHSELNLSSLELGDSALYFCASSVDGRGQSYGYTFGSGTRLTVV.

The sample holds one count of this clone. The CDR3 region has the DNA TGTGCCAGCAGCCTCGGACAGCTTAAAAATGAAAAACTGTTTTTT. Its protein product is CASSLGQLKNEKLFF. The chain is built from TRBV6-7 and TRBJ1-4; a weak D match, TRBD1 (6 bases). TRBV6-7 belongs to the ORF category, with a function that is uncertain. This CDR3 contains 15 residues. The ends were cut back, 6 bases at V and 5 bases at J, with 16 bases in the middle.

This clone was counted only a few times. The V and J genes are TRBV19 and TRBJ2-7; no clear D gene. Trimming removed 4 bases at V and 0 bases at J, with 16 bases between. This CDR3 has 16 residues. In germline, CDR1 is LNHDA, CDR2 SQIVND (reference sequence). CDR3 DNA sequence: TGTGCCAGTAGTAAGGCAGAAAAATTTAGCTCCTACGAGCAGTACGTC. It codes for CASSKAEKFSSYEQYV.

The chain links TRBV7-9 to TRBJ1-1; TRBD1 might be the D (6 bases). This CDR3 contains 14 residues. CDR1 is SEHNR, CDR2 FQNEAQ, per germline (reference sequence). V was clipped by 6 bases and J by 4 bases, with 15 bases between them. In DNA form, the CDR3 reads TGTGCCAGCAGTTATACAGGGTCGAGCACTGAAGCTTTCTTT. Translating gives CASSYTGSSTEAFF.

The chain joins TRBV19 to TRBJ2-1, with 11 bases fitting TRBD2. After removal of 4 bases from V and 9 bases from J, the junction contained 8 bases not matched to a gene. The CDR3 runs to 15 residues. Germline V lookup: CDR1 LNHDA, CDR2 SQIVND (reference sequence). The CDR3 nucleotides read TGTGCCAGTAGTACCCGGACTAGCGGGCGGAGTGAGCAGTTCTTC. Translated, it gives CASSTRTSGRSEQFF.

This clone was detected only a few times. The V call is TRBV27, the J call TRBJ2-7; 8 positions agree with TRBD1. The CDR3 consists of 14 residues. V lost 3 bases, J lost 3 bases, and 4 bases stayed unmatched. Germline V CDR1 and CDR2: MNHEY, SMNVEV (reference sequence). CDR3 protein: CASSFSGQGYEQYF. The CDR3 coding sequence is TGTGCCAGCAGTTTCTCCGGACAGGGCTACGAGCAGTACTTC.

The J gene is TRBJ1-2, the V gene TRBV29-1; D unclear. V lost 2 bases and J lost 2, with 9 bases in between. The CDR3 spans 13 residues. The germline V gene encodes CDR1 SQVTM and CDR2 ANQGSEA. CDR3 DNA: TGCAGCGTTGAACCCCATACAAACTATGGCTACACCTTC. Amino acid sequence: CSVEPHTNYGYTF.

The CDR3 region is CASMRTGMNTEAFF. The CDR3 DNA is TGTGCCAGTATGCGGACAGGAATGAACACTGAAGCTTTCTTT. The chain combines TRBV19 with TRBJ1-1; 7 bases align to TRBD1. Trimming at V came to 7 bases and at J to 0 bases, leaving 5 bases not matched to a gene. This CDR3 has 14 residues. Germline CDR1 LNHDA, CDR2 SQIVND (reference sequence).

The chain couples TRBV14 to TRBJ1-1; D gene ambiguous. The V gene's germline CDR1 is SGHDN and CDR2 FVKESK. Trimming pared 5 bases from V and 0 bases from J, leaving 4 bases between. This CDR3 region has 12 residues. CDR3 coding DNA: TGTGCCAGCAGCGGCCTGAACACTGAAGCTTTCTTT. The encoded protein is CASSGLNTEAFF.

This clone was found once. V is TRBV7-8 and J is TRBJ2-5, with a possible D match to TRBD2 (6 bases). Germline V gene data show CDR1 as SGHVS and CDR2 as FQNEAQ. The CDR3 runs to 17 residues. V lost 5 bases and J lost 4, with 23 bases in between. The CDR3 bases are TGTGCCAGCAGCCCTGCCGAAGTCGGAGGGACCGGAGAGACCCAGTACTTC. It specifies CASSPAEVGGTGETQYF.

The chain has TRBV11-2 and TRBJ1-1; D is unresolved. The CDR3 runs to 14 residues. V was cut by 5 bases and J by 0 bases, with 10 bases left in between. Germline-derived CDR1 and CDR2 are SGHAT and FQNNGV. The CDR3 nucleotides are TGTGCCAGCAGCCAGACATCGATGAACACTGAAGCTTTCTTT. This gives the protein CASSQTSMNTEAFF.

This clone has a single count. The chain couples TRBV19 to TRBJ2-5; a weak D match, TRBD1 (6 bases). Germline-derived CDR1 and CDR2 are LNHDA and SQIVND (reference sequence). V was pared by 5 bases and J by 4 bases, with 8 bases between. The CDR3 runs 12 residues. CDR3 DNA sequence: TGTGCCAGTAGTGTGGACAGAGAGACCCAGTACTTC. Its translation is CASSVDRETQYF.

This rearrangement joins TRBV29-1 to TRBJ1-4; D remains ambiguous. CDR3 length equals 11 residues. The V and J ends lost 4 bases and 7 bases respectively, with 7 bases between them. Germline CDR1 and CDR2: SQVTM and ANQGSEA. The CDR3 region is CSVVRFEKLFF. CDR3 sequence (DNA): TGCAGCGTTGTTCGGTTTGAAAAACTGTTTTTT.

CDR3 in DNA: TGTGCCACCAGCAGAGATTTGGGACACCAGAACACCGGGGAGCTGTTTTTT. Protein product: CATSRDLGHQNTGELFF. The V gene is TRBV15, the J gene TRBJ2-2, with a weak D call TRBD1 (6 bases). The V end lost 0 bases, the J end lost 1 base, and 12 bases lay between the germline ends. The germline CDR1 and CDR2 sequences are LNHNV and YYDKDF (reference sequence). The CDR3 consists of 17 residues.

The rearrangement joins TRBV5-1 to TRBJ2-3; 9 positions match TRBD1. The CDR3 totals 16 residues. The V gene end was trimmed by 1 base and the J gene end by 4 bases; junction bases not matched to a gene: 7. Germline loops: CDR1 SGHRS, CDR2 YFSETQ. Here the CDR3 reads CASSLNGDRAADTQYF. CDR3 nucleotide sequence: TGCGCCAGCAGCTTGAACGGGGACAGGGCGGCAGATACGCAGTATTTT.

The chain combines TRBV11-2 with TRBJ1-1; D is perhaps TRBD1 (6 bases). The CDR3 totals 13 residues. Trimming shortened V by 1 base and J by 8 bases, and 11 bases separated the two germline ends. From germline, CDR1 is SGHAT and CDR2 FQNNGV. CDR3 region: CASSLVSGVEAFF. In nucleotides, the CDR3 is TGTGCCAGCAGCTTAGTCTCAGGGGTAGAAGCTTTCTTT. The complete variable domain, with remaining parts taken from reference TRBV11-2 and TRBJ1-1, reads EAGVAQSPRYKIIEKRQSVAFWCNPISGHATLYWYQQILGQGPKLLIQFQNNGVVDDSQLPKDRFSAERLKGVDSTLKIQPAKLEDSAVYLCASSLVSGVEAFFGQGTRLTVV.

The chain recombines TRBV18 with TRBJ1-2, with D perhaps matching TRBD1 (5 bases). V was shortened by 5 bases and J by 1 base, with 8 bases between the two germline ends. The germline V gene encodes CDR1 KGHSH and CDR2 LQKENI. The CDR3 contains 13 residues. This CDR3 reads CASSGTVNYGYTF. The CDR3, as DNA: TGTGCCAGCTCAGGGACTGTTAACTATGGCTACACCTTC.

The chain links TRBV18 to TRBJ2-7; D is perhaps TRBD1 (5 bases). V lost 3 bases and J 3 bases, leaving 9 bases between the germline ends. Germline CDR1 is KGHSH and CDR2 is LQKENI. This CDR3 has 13 residues. The CDR3 loop reads CASSPSQGYEQYF. DNA of the CDR3: TGTGCCAGCTCACCTTCGCAGGGCTACGAGCAGTACTTC.

The J gene is TRBJ2-1, the V gene TRBV6-1; TRBD2 aligns across 12 bases. This CDR3 has 14 amino acids. With V trimmed by 4 bases and J by 15 bases, 10 bases remained unmatched. CDR1 is MNHNS and CDR2 is SASEGT in the germline V gene. The CDR3 region has the DNA TGTGCCAGCAGTGGGCCGGGACTAGCGGGCGAGGGGTTCTTC. Translation: CASSGPGLAGEGFF.

V usage is TRBV5-8 and J usage is TRBJ1-1, with D perhaps TRBD1 (5 bases). Germline CDR1 is SGHTS and CDR2 is YDEGEE. V lost 0 bases and J lost 0, with 6 bases in between. The CDR3 is 14 residues long. The DNA for the CDR3 is TGTGCCAGCAGCTTGGGACAGATGAACACTGAAGCTTTCTTT. It encodes CASSLGQMNTEAFF.